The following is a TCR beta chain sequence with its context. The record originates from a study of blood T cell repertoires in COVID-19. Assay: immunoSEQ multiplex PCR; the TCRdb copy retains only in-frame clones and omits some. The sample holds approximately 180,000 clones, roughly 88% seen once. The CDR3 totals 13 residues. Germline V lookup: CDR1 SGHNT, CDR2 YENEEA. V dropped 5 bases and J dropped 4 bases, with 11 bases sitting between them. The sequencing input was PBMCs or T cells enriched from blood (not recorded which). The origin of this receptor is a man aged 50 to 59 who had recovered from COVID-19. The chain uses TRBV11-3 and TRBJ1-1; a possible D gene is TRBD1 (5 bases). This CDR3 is CASSETDATEAFF. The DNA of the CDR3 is TGTGCCAGCAGCGAGACAGATGCCACTGAAGCTTTCTTT.